The 17 T cell receptor beta chains reported below all come from one sample, sequenced in a study of graft-versus-host responses after intestinal transplantation. Some clones are missing from TCRdb's copy, which holds only in-frame ones; the method was immunoSEQ multiplex PCR. The sample shows 15,000 to 20,000 clones, more than 30% of them seen only once. The sequencing here drew on alloreactive CD4+ T cells from a mixed lymphocyte reaction culture, taken before intestinal transplant. Subset noted: CFSE-low proliferating T cells sorted from roughly six-day pre-transplant mixed lymphocyte reaction (GvH or HvG direction). The receptors shown here come from a human patient who received an intestinal transplant.

There are a few counts of this clone. The chain joins TRBV4-1 to TRBJ2-7, with 7 positions matching TRBD1. This CDR3 comprises 17 residues. Per germline, CDR1 MGHRA and CDR2 YSYEKL. J was trimmed by 1 base and V by 0 bases; bases with no gene match: 9. CDR3 amino acids: CASSQEWIRGSSYEQYF. In DNA form, the CDR3 reads TGCGCCAGCAGCCAAGAATGGATCAGGGGGTCGTCCTACGAGCAGTACTTC.

This clone was seen a few times. The J gene is TRBJ2-6, the V gene TRBV30; D unclear. V lost 0 bases and J lost 2, with 8 bases in between. CDR3 length: 15 residues. Germline-derived CDR1 and CDR2 are GTSNPN and SVGIG (reference sequence). In DNA, the CDR3 is TGTGCCTGGAGTGTATACAGAGCTGGGGCCAACGTCCTGACTTTC. Encoded protein: CAWSVYRAGANVLTF.

The chain uses TRBV7-9 and TRBJ1-5; D might be TRBD1 (5 bases). This CDR3 region has 14 residues. V was cut by 3 bases and J by 5 bases, with 11 bases left in between. The germline V gene encodes CDR1 SEHNR and CDR2 FQNEAQ (reference sequence). DNA for the CDR3: TGTGCCAGCAGCTTCGGAAAGGGACATCAGCCCCAGCATTTT. Protein sequence: CASSFGKGHQPQHF.

This clone qualifies as medium-sized (0.01 to 0.1%). The chain joins TRBV11-3 to TRBJ1-4; a possible D gene is TRBD1 (5 bases). This CDR3 spans 14 amino acids. The germline V gene has CDR1 SGHNT and CDR2 YENEEA. Trimming took off 8 bases at V and 8 bases at J, with 18 bases between the two ends. CDR3 protein: CASGWGSILEKLFF. CDR3 DNA sequence: TGTGCCAGCGGATGGGGCTCAATCCTCGAAAAACTGTTTTTT. The variable domain in full, with the rest retrieved from reference TRBV11-3 and TRBJ1-4, is EAGVVQSPRYKIIEKKQPVAFWCNPISGHNTLYWYLQNLGQGPELLIRYENEEAVDDSQLPKDRFSAERLKGVDSTLKIQPAELGDSAVYLCASGWGSILEKLFFGSGTQLSVL.

This clone was counted between two and nine times. This chain connects TRBV10-1 to TRBJ2-2; 13 bases match TRBD2. Trimming cost V 3 bases and J 7 bases; bases outside gene matches: 8. The CDR3 sequence is 17 residues long. Germline V gene data show CDR1 as WNHNN and CDR2 as SYGVQD (reference sequence). The CDR3 DNA sequence: TGCGCCAGCAGTGATTCAGGACTAGCGGGGGCCCGCGGGGAGCTGTTTTTT. As protein: CASSDSGLAGARGELFF.

In its sample, this clone was seen a few times. The chain joins TRBV7-8 to TRBJ1-6; 8 positions agree with TRBD1. V gave up 5 bases and J gave up 7 bases; unmatched junction bases: 7. This CDR3 is 15 amino acids long. Germline V gene data show CDR1 as SGHVS and CDR2 as FQNEAQ. CDR3 nucleotides: TGTGCCAGCAGCCCTCACCGGGACAGGAATTCACCCCTCCACTTT. Its translation: CASSPHRDRNSPLHF.

This chain connects TRBV19 to TRBJ2-7, with 12 bases that match TRBD2. Germline V gene sequence: CDR1 LNHDA, CDR2 SQIVND (reference sequence). The CDR3 extends over 14 amino acids. With V trimmed by 4 bases and J by 3 bases, 1 base remained unmatched. The DNA of the CDR3 is TGTGCCAGTAGTAGGACTAGCGGGGACTACGAGCAGTACTTC. Its translation: CASSRTSGDYEQYF.

V and J are TRBV6-4 and TRBJ2-7, with 8 bases lining up with TRBD2. Germline V gene data show CDR1 as MRHNA and CDR2 as SNTAGT. Trimming at V came to 5 bases and at J to 4 bases, leaving 13 bases not matched to a gene. This CDR3 contains 16 residues. CDR3 region: CASSITTGTREYEQYF. For the CDR3, the DNA is TGTGCCAGCAGTATAACTACCGGGACTAGAGAATACGAGCAGTACTTC.

This clone qualifies as medium-sized. This rearrangement joins TRBV18 to TRBJ1-3; D uncertain. This CDR3 region has 15 residues. V dropped 0 bases and J dropped 1 base, with 7 bases sitting between them. Germline V CDR1 and CDR2: KGHSH, LQKENI. The CDR3 loop is CASSPPMGSGNTIYF. The CDR3 DNA reads as TGTGCCAGCTCACCACCGATGGGGTCTGGAAACACCATATATTTT. Full variable domain (remainder filled in from reference TRBV18 and TRBJ1-3): NAGVMQNPRHLVRRRGQEARLRCSPMKGHSHVYWYRQLPEEGLKFMVYLQKENIIDESGMPKERFSAEFPKEGPSILRIQQVVRGDSAAYFCASSPPMGSGNTIYFGEGSWLTVV.

CDR3 bases: TGTGCCAGCGGAAGCGGGGGGGCCCGCACAGATACGCAGTATTTT. Translating it yields CASGSGGARTDTQYF. This sequence joins TRBV19 and TRBJ2-3; TRBD2 matches 10 bases. With 9 bases clipped from V and 1 base from J, the junction kept 7 bases outside the gene matches. The CDR3 is 15 residues long. The germline V gene has CDR1 LNHDA and CDR2 SQIVND (reference sequence).

J is TRBJ1-2 and V is TRBV10-3; no clear D. The CDR3 loop spans 12 amino acids. Trimming removed 0 bases at V and 4 bases at J, with 3 bases between. Germline V CDR1 and CDR2: ENHRY, SYGVKD. In DNA, the CDR3 is TGTGCCATCAGTGAGTCGCGCTATGGCTACACCTTC. Amino acids: CAISESRYGYTF.

The rearrangement uses TRBV10-3 and TRBJ1-5; 7 nucleotides agree with TRBD1. The J segment lost 6 bases and the V segment lost 0 bases, leaving 5 bases of the junction unmatched. Germline CDR1 reads ENHRY; CDR2 reads SYGVKD. The CDR3 extends over 15 amino acids. This CDR3 reads CAISESLQGVQPQHF. The CDR3 DNA is TGTGCCATCAGTGAGTCTTTGCAGGGGGTTCAGCCCCAGCATTTT.

This clone was seen more than once but under ten times. The chain recombines TRBV11-3 with TRBJ1-5, with D hard to call. CDR1 and CDR2 (germline): SGHNT, YENEEA. The CDR3 runs to 16 residues. The V and J ends lost 0 bases and 3 bases respectively, with 12 bases between them. The DNA of the CDR3 is TGTGCCAGCAGCTTAGATTTTAAAGGGTACAATCAGCCCCAGCATTTT. The encoded protein is CASSLDFKGYNQPQHF. Full variable domain (outside the CDR3, taken from reference TRBV11-3 and TRBJ1-5): EAGVVQSPRYKIIEKKQPVAFWCNPISGHNTLYWYLQNLGQGPELLIRYENEEAVDDSQLPKDRFSAERLKGVDSTLKIQPAELGDSAVYLCASSLDFKGYNQPQHFGDGTRLSIL.

This clone was observed a handful of times. The genes are TRBV9 and TRBJ1-4; D is possibly TRBD1 (5 bases). CDR1 and CDR2 from the germline V gene are SGDLS and YYNGEE. Deletions cut 5 bases from V and 0 bases from J, with 11 bases between. The CDR3 contains 15 residues. The CDR3 nucleotides are TGTGCCAGCAGTGTGGGACCGGCAACTAATGAAAAACTGTTTTTT. Protein sequence: CASSVGPATNEKLFF.

CDR3 residues: CASSNRRDRVYGYTF. CDR3 bases: TGTGCCAGCAGCAACCGCCGGGACAGGGTTTATGGCTACACCTTC. The chain uses TRBV7-2 and TRBJ1-2, with 9 bases fitting TRBD1. CDR3 length equals 15 residues. J was trimmed by 5 bases and V by 5 bases; bases with no gene match: 9. Germline V gives CDR1 SGHTA, CDR2 FQGNSA.

This clone was seen a handful of times. The chain carries TRBV7-9 and TRBJ1-2, with D hard to call. Germline CDR1 SEHNR, CDR2 FQNEAQ (reference sequence). Trimming cost V 1 base and J 8 bases, with 14 bases left between them. This CDR3 spans 14 amino acids. The CDR3 protein is CASSLEAIPYGYTF. CDR3 in DNA: TGTGCCAGCAGCTTAGAGGCCATCCCATACGGCTACACCTTC.

This chain's CDR3 is CASSLWDTSYNSPLHF. The CDR3 nucleotides are TGTGCCAGCAGTTTATGGGACACCTCCTATAATTCACCCCTCCACTTT. The rearrangement joins TRBV28 to TRBJ1-6, with TRBD1 as a possible D gene (5 bases). CDR1 and CDR2 from the germline V gene are MDHEN and SYDVKM. The CDR3 is 16 residues long. With 0 bases removed from V and 0 bases from J, the gap between germline ends came to 6 bases.